The rows below give T cell receptor beta chains drawn from one sample of a study of blood T cell repertoires in COVID-19. Produced via immunoSEQ multiplex PCR; TCRdb's table is partial and in-frame only. The top ten clones hold 12% of a sample with 90,000 to 100,000 clones, approximately 85% of them seen once. The sequenced sample consisted of peripheral blood. The receptors stem from a human donor in a cohort sampled during active COVID-19. Both conserved end residues are part of each CDR3. A D gene is named only where the DNA matches it firmly. Rows give clone size only sometimes, using once, few, many, or a class for an expanded clone.

>TRBD2|TRBV7-2|TRBJ2-5|large
TGTGCCAGCAGCTTAGGGGAATTTAGCGGGGGATTCCAAGAGACCCAGTACTTC
CASSLGEFSGGFQETQYF
>.|TRBV6-5|TRBJ2-7|.
TGTGCCAGCAGTTCGCCCGCGCGGGGAGAGCAGTACTTC
CASSSPARGEQYF
>TRBD1|TRBV29-1|TRBJ1-5|.
TGCAGCGTCTCACAGGGGAATCAGCCCCAGCATTTT
CSVSQGNQPQHF
>.|TRBV7-2|TRBJ2-2|.
TGTGCCAGCAGCTTAGTTACTCTGGGAGCCGGGGAGCTGTTTTTT
CASSLVTLGAGELFF
>TRBD1|TRBV28|TRBJ1-2|.
TGTGCCAGCAAACTATCTGGGGGACAGGGGTTAGGCTACACCTTC
CASKLSGGQGLGYTF
>TRBD1|TRBV5-4|TRBJ2-1|.
TGTGCCAGCAGCTTGGTGGACAGGGTAGGGGGTGAGCAGTTCTTC
CASSLVDRVGGEQFF
>.|TRBV24-1|TRBJ2-3|.
TGTGCCACCAGTGATTTAGTTGTAGGGGCAGATACGCAGTATTTT
CATSDLVVGADTQYF
>.|TRBV3-1/TRBV3-2|TRBJ1-1|.
TGTGCCAGCAGCGGGGCAGGCGGTGAAGCTTTCTTT
CASSGAGGEAFF
>TRBD1|TRBV28|TRBJ1-6|.
TGTGCCAGCAGTGACAGGGTGCGATCACCCCTCCACTTT
CASSDRVRSPLHF
>.|TRBV6-1|TRBJ2-7|few
TGTGCCAGCAGTGAACAGAGTAGGAGCTACGAGCAGTACTTC
CASSEQSRSYEQYF
>.|TRBV4-3|TRBJ2-3|.
TGCGCCAGCAGCCCGAGACTCCAGGGTACGCAGTATTTT
CASSPRLQGTQYF
>TRBD1|TRBV5-1|TRBJ2-3|.
TGCGCCAGCAGCTTGGAGGCCAGGGGGACAGATACGCAGTATTTT
CASSLEARGTDTQYF
>.|TRBV2|TRBJ2-3|.
TGTGCCAGCAGTGATCACCTAGCCGATACGCAGTATTTT
CASSDHLADTQYF
>TRBD1|TRBV3-1/TRBV3-2|TRBJ2-7|few
TGTGCCAGCAGTCTCAGGGGGATCTACGAGCAGTACTTC
CASSLRGIYEQYF
>.|TRBV19|TRBJ1-5|.
TGTGCCAGTAGTTCAGGGATAAGGCAGCCCCAGCATTTT
CASSSGIRQPQHF
>.|TRBV19|TRBJ2-1|once
TGTGCCAGTAGTATACCGACTCCTCTGGGTGAGCAGTTCTTC
CASSIPTPLGEQFF
>.|TRBV5-6|TRBJ1-6|.
TGTGCCAGCAGCCCTCCCTACAGGGCGAGTTCACCCCTCCACTTT
CASSPPYRASSPLHF
>TRBD2|TRBV9|TRBJ2-5|.
TGTGCCAGCAGTGGCGGGGGAGGAGAGACCCAGTACTTC
CASSGGGGETQYF
>.|TRBV7-6|TRBJ1-1|.
TGTGCCAGCAGCTTAGAGGGAGAAATGAACACTGAAGCTTTCTTT
CASSLEGEMNTEAFF
>.|TRBV7-2|TRBJ2-5|.
TGTGCCAGCAGCTTAAGTCGCGGGGCCCAAGAGACCCAGTACTTC
CASSLSRGAQETQYF
>.|TRBV9|TRBJ2-5|.
TGTGCCAGCAGCCCGCAACCGGGACACCCAGTGGGGGAGACCCAGTACTTC
CASSPQPGHPVGETQYF
>.|TRBV6-2/TRBV6-3|TRBJ2-1|.
TGTGCCAGCAGTTACGGGAGACTCGCCTACAATGAGCAGTTCTTC
CASSYGRLAYNEQFF
>TRBD1|TRBV25-1|TRBJ1-6|.
TGTGCCAGCAGCCCACCTTGGACAGGGAATTCCCCCCTCCACTTT
CASSPPWTGNSPLHF
>.|TRBV24-1|TRBJ2-1|few
TGTGCCACCAGCGGGGGTCCCTCTTACAATGAGCAGTTCTTC
CATSGGPSYNEQFF
>TRBD1|TRBV5-6|TRBJ2-5|.
TGTGCCAGCAGCTTCTCACAGGGGGGTTGGTACTTC
CASSFSQGGWYF
>.|TRBV21-1|TRBJ2-3|.
TGTGCCAGCAGCGGCTCTAGCGGGAGTGCGACAGATACGCAGTATTTT
CASSGSSGSATDTQYF
>TRBD1|TRBV6-5|TRBJ1-4|.
TGTGCCAGCAGTTACACTCAGCAGGGGGCTGGAAAACTGTTTTTT
CASSYTQQGAGKLFF
>TRBD1|TRBV30|TRBJ2-7|.
TGTGCCTGGAGTCCTCCCAGGGGGCTCTACGAGCAGTACTTC
CAWSPPRGLYEQYF
>TRBD2|TRBV7-2|TRBJ2-2|few
TGTGCCAGCAGCTTAGTTAGCGGGGGGGGCACCGGGGAGCTGTTTTTT
CASSLVSGGGTGELFF
>TRBD1|TRBV6-2/TRBV6-3|TRBJ1-1|few
TGTGCCAGCAGCTGGACAGGGGGCGAAGCTTTCTTT
CASSWTGGEAFF
>TRBD1|TRBV28|TRBJ1-5|.
TGTGCCAGCAGGACTGGGGGACAGGGCGGCAATCAGCCCCAGCATTTT
CASRTGGQGGNQPQHF
>.|TRBV29-1|TRBJ1-2|once
TGCAGCGGCCTCGGACAGATCTATGGCTACACCTTC
CSGLGQIYGYTF
>.|TRBV10-3|TRBJ2-3|.
TGTGCCATCAGTGAGTCGCTATCTGTTAGCACAGATACGCAGTATTTT
CAISESLSVSTDTQYF